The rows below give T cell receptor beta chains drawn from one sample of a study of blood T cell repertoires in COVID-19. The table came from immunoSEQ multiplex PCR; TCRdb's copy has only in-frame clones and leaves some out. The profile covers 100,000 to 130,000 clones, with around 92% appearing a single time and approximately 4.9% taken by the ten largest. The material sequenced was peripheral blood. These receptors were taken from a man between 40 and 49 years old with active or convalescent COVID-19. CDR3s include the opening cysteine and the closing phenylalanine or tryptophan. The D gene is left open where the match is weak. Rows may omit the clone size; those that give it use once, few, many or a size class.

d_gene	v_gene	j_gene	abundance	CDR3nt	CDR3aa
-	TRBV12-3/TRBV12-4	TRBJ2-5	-	TGTGCCAGCAGCGTAGCAGAGACCCAGTACTTC	CASSVAETQYF
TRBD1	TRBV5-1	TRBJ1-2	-	TGCGCCAGCAGCTGGGGGGACAGGGATTATGGCTACACCTTC	CASSWGDRDYGYTF
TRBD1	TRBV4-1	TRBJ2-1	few	TGCGCCAGCAGCCGGGACAGGGCACCCTACAATGAGCAGTTCTTC	CASSRDRAPYNEQFF
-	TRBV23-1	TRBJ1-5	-	TGCGCCAGCAGTCCTCAACCGGGGGGGGCTGATCAGCCCCAGCATTTT	CASSPQPGGADQPQHF
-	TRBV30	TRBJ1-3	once	TGTGCCTGGAGTGTCGGCAGGGATGGAAACACCATATATTTT	CAWSVGRDGNTIYF
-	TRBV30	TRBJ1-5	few	TGTGCCTGGAGTGTAGACACCGATCAGCCCCAGCATTTT	CAWSVDTDQPQHF
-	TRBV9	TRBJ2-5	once	TGTGCCAGCAGCGTAGACAGGAGAGAGACCCAGTACTTC	CASSVDRRETQYF
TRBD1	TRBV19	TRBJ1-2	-	TGTGCCAGTAGTCCGTCCGGGACAGGGAATTTCTTCTATGGCTACACCTTC	CASSPSGTGNFFYGYTF
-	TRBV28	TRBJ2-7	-	TGTGCCAGCAGTGCCCTATACGAGCAGTACTTC	CASSALYEQYF
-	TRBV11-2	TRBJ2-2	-	TGTGCCAGCAGCTTTGGGCAGGGCACCGGGGAGCTGTTTTTT	CASSFGQGTGELFF
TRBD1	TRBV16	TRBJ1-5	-	TGTGCCAGCAGCCAATCCCGGACAGGGGGGAATCAGCCCCAGCATTTT	CASSQSRTGGNQPQHF
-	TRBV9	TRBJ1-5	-	TGTGCCAGCAGCGTAGACCCTCAACAACCCGGCAATCAGCCCCAGCATTTT	CASSVDPQQPGNQPQHF
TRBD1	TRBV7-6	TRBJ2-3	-	TGTGCCAGCAGCTTGGAGGGACAGGCTCCCAGTGATACGCAGTATTTT	CASSLEGQAPSDTQYF
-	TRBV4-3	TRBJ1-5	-	TGCGCCAGCAGCCAAGCAGGGGATGGTCAGCCCCAGCATTTT	CASSQAGDGQPQHF
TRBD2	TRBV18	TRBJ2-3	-	TGTGCCAGCTCACGACTAGCGGGGGCGGATACGCAGTATTTT	CASSRLAGADTQYF
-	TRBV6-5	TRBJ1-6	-	TGTGCCAGCAGTTACTCGAAAACGAGCGGGAATTCACCCCTCCACTTT	CASSYSKTSGNSPLHF
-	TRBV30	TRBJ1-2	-	TGTGCCTGGAGTGTCCAGGGCTATGGCTACACCTTC	CAWSVQGYGYTF
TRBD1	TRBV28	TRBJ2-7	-	TGTGCCAGCAGCCGAATGACAGGGGCAGCCTACGAGCAGTACTTC	CASSRMTGAAYEQYF
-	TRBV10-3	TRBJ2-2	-	TGTGCCATCAGGCCTGGGGTAGCGGTTGGAAACGCGAACACCGGGGAGCTGTTTTTT	CAIRPGVAVGNANTGELFF
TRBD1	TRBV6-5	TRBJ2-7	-	TGTGCCAGCAGATCCCGACAGGGTTTCGAGCAGTACTTC	CASRSRQGFEQYF
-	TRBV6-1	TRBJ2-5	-	TGTGCCAGCAGTGAAATACGGGGGTCGGGGAAGACCCAGTACTTC	CASSEIRGSGKTQYF
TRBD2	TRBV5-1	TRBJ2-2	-	TGCGCCAGCAGCTTGACTACGGGAGGGCCGTTCGGGGAGCTGTTTTTT	CASSLTTGGPFGELFF
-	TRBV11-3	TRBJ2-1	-	TGTGCCAGCAGCTTAACTTCTACCCTCTCCTACAATGAGCAGTTCTTC	CASSLTSTLSYNEQFF
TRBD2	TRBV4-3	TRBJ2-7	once	TGCGCCAGCAGCCAAGTGGGGGGGGAGGCCTACGAGCAGTACTTC	CASSQVGGEAYEQYF
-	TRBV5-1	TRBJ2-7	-	TGCGCCAGCAGCCTGGGAGGAGGGAGCGCCTACGAGCAGTACTTC	CASSLGGGSAYEQYF
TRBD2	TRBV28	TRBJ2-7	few	TGTGCCAGCACGCGAACACTAGCGGGGGTCTCCTACGAGCAGTACTTC	CASTRTLAGVSYEQYF
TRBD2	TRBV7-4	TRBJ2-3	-	TGTGCCAGCAGCTTCCGACTAGCGGTCTACTGCCCGGGCAATTATGCGCAGTATTTT	CASSFRLAVYCPGNYAQYF
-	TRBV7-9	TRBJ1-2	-	TGTGCCAGCAGCTTAGCTCGGGAGGGCTATGGCTACACCTTC	CASSLAREGYGYTF
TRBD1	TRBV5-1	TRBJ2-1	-	TGCGCCAGCAGTTGGTTTGGACAGGGGTTAGTCAATGAGCAGTTCTTC	CASSWFGQGLVNEQFF
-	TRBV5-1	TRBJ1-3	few	TGCGCCAGCAGCTTGGGTCCTCGGGGGGATGGAAACACCATATATTTT	CASSLGPRGDGNTIYF